This T cell receptor beta chain was sequenced during a study of blood T cells in healthy people across ages. Many counts were recorded for this clonotype. PCR was performed a second time for roughly 7 to 12 cycles using a sample-barcoded 5' primer and a J-beta primer mix. TCRdb reprocessed the 5' RACE reads with MiXCR, giving one entry per CDR3 protein. The repertoire holds about 930,000 distinct CDR3 sequences, with about 28% as singletons. The CDR3 spans 13 residues. The trim removed 6 bases at V and 2 bases at J, leaving 3 bases unmatched. CDR1 and CDR2 (germline): SQVTM, ANQGSEA. The same sample was also used in a study of T cells of mothers and their children.

The TCR was taken from a woman between 35 and 50 years old in good health. The chain carries TRBV29-1 and TRBJ2-1; 8 bases map to TRBD1. Sequencing was carried out using blood. The CDR3, as DNA: TGCAGCGTCATGACAGGGGCCTACAATGAGCAGTTCTTC. It yields the protein CSVMTGAYNEQFF.